A selection of T cell receptor beta chains follows, all from one sample in a study of blood T cell repertoires in COVID-19. Assay: immunoSEQ multiplex PCR; the TCRdb copy retains only in-frame clones and omits some. Of 230,000 or so clones in the sample, 80% to 85% are singletons; the top ten hold 4% to 5.5%. Material for sequencing was peripheral blood. Receptor source: a man aged 50 or older with active or convalescent COVID-19. CDR3s include the opening cysteine and the closing phenylalanine or tryptophan. D genes are given only for firm matches. Some rows have no size entry. The others give once, few or many, or a class for an expanded clone.

V: TRBV7-3
D: TRBD1
J: TRBJ2-2
size: few
DNA: TGTGCCAGCAGCCCCCGGGACAGGTACACCGGGGAGCTGTTTTTT
CDR3: CASSPRDRYTGELFF

V: TRBV3-1/TRBV3-2
D: TRBD1
J: TRBJ2-6
size: .
DNA: TGTGCCAGCAGCCAACGGGACAGGGGTTCTGGGGCCAACGTCCTGACTTTC
CDR3: CASSQRDRGSGANVLTF

V: TRBV27
D: TRBD1
J: TRBJ1-2
size: .
DNA: TGTGCCAGCAGCGACAGGGTGAAGGGCTACACCTTC
CDR3: CASSDRVKGYTF

V: TRBV4-2
D: .
J: TRBJ1-1
size: .
DNA: TGTGCCAGCAGCCAAGATGGCAGGCAAACTTTCTTT
CDR3: CASSQDGRQTFF

V: TRBV7-3
D: .
J: TRBJ2-2
size: few
DNA: TGTGCCAGCAGTCCCTCGGGGGTCACCGGGGAGCTGTTTTTT
CDR3: CASSPSGVTGELFF

V: TRBV4-2
D: .
J: TRBJ2-3
size: .
DNA: TGTGCCAGCAGCCAAGAAGGGGCGGGGTCAGCTACAGATACGCAGTATTTT
CDR3: CASSQEGAGSATDTQYF

V: TRBV6-5
D: .
J: TRBJ1-4
size: .
DNA: TGTGCCAGCAGTTACTCGACAGGAGCTAATGAAAAACTGTTTTTT
CDR3: CASSYSTGANEKLFF

V: TRBV30
D: .
J: TRBJ1-1
size: .
DNA: TGTGCCTGGAGTGGACAGGTCACTGAAGCTTTCTTT
CDR3: CAWSGQVTEAFF

V: TRBV4-2
D: .
J: TRBJ1-5
size: once
DNA: TGTGCCAGCAGCCAAGTTGCAGAAGAAAATCAGCCCCAGCATTTT
CDR3: CASSQVAEENQPQHF

V: TRBV28
D: .
J: TRBJ1-5
size: few
DNA: TGTGCCAGCAGTAGACAGCGAAATCAGCCCCAGCATTTT
CDR3: CASSRQRNQPQHF